This T cell receptor beta chain was captured in a study of OX40 agonist ivuxolimab in advanced cancers. Study-level information: The dose of intravenous ivuxolimab that patients received every 2 weeks ranged from 0.01 to 10 mg/kg. Whole-study findings and limits: The study observed clonal expansion of CD4+ and CD8+ blood T cells by week 6 at 0.1 to 3.0 mg/kg. Antigen specificity of clonally expanded peripheral T cells was not established.

The CDR3 is 19 amino acids. The trim removed 4 bases at V and 0 bases at J, leaving 14 bases unmatched. Germline CDR1 LNHDA, CDR2 SQIVND (reference sequence). Sequencing used immunoSEQ multiplex PCR; TCRdb keeps in-frame clones, though not all of them. The sample comprises about 59,000 clones, about nine tenths of which are singletons, and 0.37% rests with the top ten. Turning to this clone: The antigen remains undetermined.

Specimen: CD4+ or CD8+ T cells sorted from blood, collected in a trial of the OX40 agonist ivuxolimab. The chain has TRBV19 and TRBJ2-3; 9 nucleotides line up with TRBD1. The source of this sequence is an adult with an advanced solid tumor such as melanoma, head and neck, liver or kidney cancer. CDR3 region: CASSTPTGGAALSTDTQYF. In nucleotides, the CDR3 is TGTGCCAGTAGTACCCCAACAGGGGGCGCGGCCCTAAGCACAGATACGCAGTATTTT.